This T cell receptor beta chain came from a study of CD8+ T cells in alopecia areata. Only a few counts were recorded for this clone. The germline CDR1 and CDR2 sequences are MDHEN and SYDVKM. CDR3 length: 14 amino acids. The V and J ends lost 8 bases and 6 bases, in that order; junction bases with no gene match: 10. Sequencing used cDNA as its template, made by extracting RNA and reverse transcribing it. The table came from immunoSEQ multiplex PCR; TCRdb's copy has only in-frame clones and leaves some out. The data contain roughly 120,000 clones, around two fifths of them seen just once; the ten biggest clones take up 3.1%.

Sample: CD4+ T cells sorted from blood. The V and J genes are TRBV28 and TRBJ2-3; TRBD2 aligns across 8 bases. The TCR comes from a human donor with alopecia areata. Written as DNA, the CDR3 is TGTGCCAGCGGTACCGGGGGGGCCGGGGATACGCAGTATTTT. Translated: CASGTGGAGDTQYF.